These 31 T cell receptor beta chains share one sample of origin, sequenced in a study of cytomegalovirus exposure and HLA in healthy donors. Primers: 60 Vbeta forward and 13 Jbeta reverse. Libraries were prepared by immunoSEQ multiplex PCR; TCRdb keeps only in-frame clonotypes and omits some of them. The sample contains more than 150,000 clones, just under 80% of which appear only once. Sequencing used PBMCs. All receptors derive from a woman between 50 and 59 years old in good health and CMV-seropositive.

The rearrangement joins TRBV28 to TRBJ2-1; 7 nucleotides align to TRBD1. Germline CDR1 is MDHEN and CDR2 is SYDVKM. After removal of 2 bases from V and 10 bases from J, the junction contained 5 bases not matched to a gene. The CDR3 consists of 13 residues. CDR3 loop: CASSLTLRGEQFF. CDR3 in DNA: TGTGCCAGCAGTTTAACCCTCAGGGGGGAGCAGTTCTTC.

This clone was seen only a few times. The chain has TRBV11-2 and TRBJ1-5; D is uncertain. CDR1 and CDR2 (germline): SGHAT, FQNNGV. This CDR3 comprises 14 residues. V dropped 0 bases and J dropped 6 bases, with 9 bases sitting between them. The CDR3: CASSLDREAQPQHF. The CDR3 nucleotides read TGTGCCAGCAGCTTAGATCGAGAGGCTCAGCCCCAGCATTTT.

J is TRBJ2-3 and V is TRBV7-2; possible D gene TRBD2, 6 bases. Trimming removed 5 bases from V and 0 bases from J, with 9 bases in between. This CDR3 has 14 amino acids. The germline CDR1 and CDR2 sequences are SGHTA and FQGNSA. CDR3 amino acids: CASSPGASTDTQYF. The CDR3 bases are TGTGCCAGCAGCCCGGGAGCTAGCACAGATACGCAGTATTTT.

The CDR3 coding sequence is TGTGCCAGCAGGAAGGGGTACGGGACAGCCAACTATGGCTACACCTTC. Encoded protein: CASRKGYGTANYGYTF. V is TRBV27 and J is TRBJ1-2; TRBD1 matches at 7 bases. CDR1 and CDR2 from the germline V gene are MNHEY and SMNVEV (reference sequence). J gave up 2 bases and V 6 bases, and 12 bases lay outside the gene matches. The CDR3 totals 16 residues.

J is TRBJ2-3 and V is TRBV21-1; the table's TRBD1 call for D was not verified on the DNA. TRBV21-1 is a recognized pseudogene. CDR3 length equals 17 residues. In DNA, the CDR3 is TGTGCCAGCAGCAATCATGTTCCAGGGGAGAGCACAGATACGCAGTATTTT. This codes for CASSNHVPGESTDTQYF.

This clone has a handful of counts. One end of the junction is discordant with germline, which a read error may explain. The genes are TRBV7-9 and TRBJ2-1, with D perhaps matching TRBD1 (5 bases). CDR1 and CDR2 (germline): SEHNR, FQNEAQ (reference sequence). The CDR3 is 15 amino acids. As DNA, the CDR3 is TGTGCCAGCAGCTTAGAGGGCAGGGCCTACGATGAGCAGTTCTTC. Its protein is CASSLEGRAYDEQFF.

With respect to this clone: The junction shows a germline mismatch at one end, possibly a read error. This chain connects TRBV11-1 to TRBJ2-4; 7 nucleotides match TRBD2. The CDR3 is 13 amino acids. Germline lookup yields CDR1 SGHAT and CDR2 FQDESV (reference sequence). CDR3 DNA: TGTGCCAGCAGCATCGCGACTAGCAACAGTCAGTACTTC. Protein sequence: CASSIATSNSQYF.

This clone was observed once. The J gene is TRBJ2-3, the V gene TRBV29-1; TRBD2 is a possible D gene (6 bases). Per germline, CDR1 SQVTM and CDR2 ANQGSEA. The CDR3 is 13 amino acids. The CDR3 protein is CTFLGGTADTQYF. The CDR3 DNA reads TGCACCTTCCTAGGCGGGACCGCGGATACGCAGTATTTT.

There are a few counts of this clone. J is TRBJ2-3 and V is TRBV2; 8 bases line up with TRBD2. With 6 bases clipped from V and 6 bases from J, the junction kept 11 bases outside the gene matches. There are 15 residues in the CDR3. Per germline, CDR1 SNHLY and CDR2 FYNNEI. The CDR3 DNA sequence: TGTGCCAGCAGGGGGGGGAGCGGGAGTTACGATACGCAGTATTTT. Amino acid sequence: CASRGGSGSYDTQYF.

The V and J genes are TRBV6-5 and TRBJ1-4; 7 bases agree with TRBD1. The length of the CDR3 is 14 residues. Germline CDR1 is MNHEY and CDR2 is SVGAGI. Unmatched junction bases numbered 11, after V lost 6 bases and J lost 10 bases. This chain's CDR3 is CASRITGVSRKLFF. As DNA, the CDR3 is TGTGCCAGCAGGATCACAGGGGTCTCGCGAAAACTGTTTTTT.

This chain connects TRBV28 to TRBJ1-4, with a weak D call TRBD1 (5 bases). Germline loops: CDR1 MDHEN, CDR2 SYDVKM. The CDR3 consists of 15 residues. The germline V and J ends were trimmed by 2 bases and 0 bases, with 7 bases remaining between them. The CDR3 region has the DNA TGTGCCAGCAGTTTAACAGGAGCAACTAATGAAAAACTGTTTTTT. Translating it yields CASSLTGATNEKLFF. Full variable domain (outside the CDR3, taken from reference TRBV28 and TRBJ1-4): DVKVTQSSRYLVKRTGEKVFLECVQDMDHENMFWYRQDPGLGLRLIYFSYDVKMKEKGDIPEGYSVSREKKERFSLILESASTNQTSMYLCASSLTGATNEKLFFGSGTQLSVL.

This clone was counted between two and nine times. The chain employs TRBV19 and TRBJ1-1; 11 nucleotides align to TRBD1. Germline V gene data show CDR1 as LNHDA and CDR2 as SQIVND (reference sequence). V shed 4 bases, J shed 0 bases, and the junction held 7 bases outside the gene matches. CDR3 length: 17 amino acids. The CDR3 region is CASSTRDRGVLNTEAFF. CDR3 in DNA: TGTGCCAGTAGTACCCGGGACAGGGGGGTTTTGAACACTGAAGCTTTCTTT.

The chain recombines TRBV6-5 with TRBJ1-4; D possibly corresponds to TRBD1 (6 bases). The CDR3 length is 15 residues. CDR1 MNHEY and CDR2 SVGAGI come from the germline V gene. The V gene lost 2 bases and the J gene lost 8 bases, with 15 bases spanning the gap. This chain's CDR3 is CASSYRGMSPEKLFF. Written as DNA, the CDR3 is TGTGCCAGCAGTTACAGGGGGATGAGCCCCGAAAAACTGTTTTTT.

The chain uses TRBV2 and TRBJ1-6; 9 bases map to TRBD1. The CDR3 extends over 14 amino acids. CDR1 SNHLY and CDR2 FYNNEI come from the germline V gene. The trim removed 5 bases at V and 6 bases at J, leaving 2 bases unmatched. This chain's CDR3 is CASSLQGANSPLHF. In nucleotides, the CDR3 is TGTGCCAGCAGTTTACAGGGGGCTAATTCACCCCTCCACTTT.

This chain joins TRBV4-3 and TRBJ2-1, with 8 nucleotides matching TRBD1. The germline V gene encodes CDR1 LGHNA and CDR2 YSLEER. V shed 4 bases and J 7 bases; nucleotides not matched to a gene: 15. The CDR3 loop spans 17 amino acids. CDR3 in amino acids: CASSPEFQGARINEQFF. The CDR3 DNA is TGCGCCAGCAGCCCGGAATTCCAGGGGGCTCGCATAAATGAGCAGTTCTTC.

V is TRBV6-1 and J is TRBJ2-5; D perhaps matches TRBD1 (8 bases). Trimming removed 6 bases from V and 4 bases from J, with 15 bases in between. The CDR3 covers 14 residues. Germline assignment: CDR1 MNHNS and CDR2 SASEGT. The CDR3 here is CASSDRGGGETQYF. CDR3 DNA sequence: TGTGCCAGCAGCGACAGGGGAGGGGGAGAGACCCAGTACTTC.

Of note for this clone: One junction end disagrees with the germline gene, perhaps due to a read error. This chain links TRBV7-3 with TRBJ2-6; maybe TRBD1 (6 bases). The CDR3 consists of 16 residues. CDR1 and CDR2 from the germline V gene are SGHTA and FQGTGA. CDR3 sequence reads: CASSLDSSSGANGLTF. The CDR3, as DNA: TGTGCCAGCAGCTTGGACAGTTCCTCTGGGGCCAACGGCCTGACTTTC.

This chain joins TRBV13 and TRBJ2-4, with TRBD2 identical over 13 bases. V shed 5 bases, J shed 1 base, and the junction held 14 bases outside the gene matches. The CDR3 spans 20 residues. Looked up from germline, CDR1 is PRHDT and CDR2 is FYEKMQ (reference sequence). DNA for the CDR3: TGTGCCAGCAGCCCGGCCGGGACTAGCGGGATTGTGGGGGCCAAAAACATTCAGTACTTC. It codes for CASSPAGTSGIVGAKNIQYF.

The chain uses TRBV11-2 and TRBJ2-3; D is possibly TRBD1 (5 bases). The germline gives CDR1 SGHAT, CDR2 FQNNGV. This CDR3 is 15 amino acids long. V lost 1 base to trimming and J lost 0 bases, with 8 bases between them. CDR3 bases: TGTGCCAGCAGCTTAGCAGGGCAGAGCACAGATACGCAGTATTTT. Its translation is CASSLAGQSTDTQYF.

V usage is TRBV6-1 and J usage is TRBJ2-7; D unclear. Germline V gene data show CDR1 as MNHNS and CDR2 as SASEGT. V lost 5 bases and J 7 bases, leaving 12 bases between the germline ends. This CDR3 has 12 amino acids. In DNA, the CDR3 is TGTGCCAGCAGTTCTGGCTTGTCAGAGCAGTACTTC. Encoded protein: CASSSGLSEQYF.

This clone was counted only a few times. V usage is TRBV15 and J usage is TRBJ2-3; possibly TRBD2 for D (5 bases). The germline gives CDR1 LNHNV, CDR2 YYDKDF (reference sequence). The CDR3 length is 14 residues. Trimming pared 3 bases from V and 0 bases from J, leaving 7 bases between. The CDR3 is CATSSGVSTDTQYF. The CDR3 nucleotides are TGTGCCACCAGCAGCGGGGTTAGCACAGATACGCAGTATTTT.

The genes are TRBV29-1 and TRBJ1-2; TRBD1 is a possible D gene (5 bases). Germline loops: CDR1 SQVTM, CDR2 ANQGSEA. CDR3 length equals 13 residues. The ends were cut back, 7 bases at V and 6 bases at J, with 18 bases in the middle. The CDR3 loop reads CSAGRGGNHGYTF. The CDR3, as DNA: TGCAGCGCAGGGCGGGGAGGGAATCATGGCTACACCTTC.

V is TRBV15 and J is TRBJ1-2, with a weak D call TRBD1 (5 bases). V was cut by 1 base and J by 2 bases, with 11 bases left in between. From germline, CDR1 is LNHNV and CDR2 YYDKDF (reference sequence). The CDR3 contains 15 residues. CDR3 protein: CATSRGAGFNYGYTF. The CDR3 DNA sequence: TGTGCCACCAGCAGAGGGGCAGGGTTCAACTATGGCTACACCTTC. The full variable domain, completed using reference TRBV15 and TRBJ1-2, is DAMVIQNPRYQVTQFGKPVTLSCSQTLNHNVMYWYQQKSSQAPKLLFHYYDKDFNNEADTPDNFQSRRPNTSFCFLDIRSPGLGDTAMYLCATSRGAGFNYGYTFGSGTRLTVV.

Comment on this clone: The same CDR3 also results from other DNA sequences found in this sample. The chain couples TRBV5-4 to TRBJ1-2, with TRBD1 matching 10 bases. The CDR3 spans 13 residues. The V gene's germline CDR1 is SGHNT and CDR2 YYREEE (reference sequence). V lost 4 bases to trimming and J lost 8 bases; unmatched junction nucleotides: 5. CDR3 region: CASSLDRGDGYTF. CDR3 sequence (DNA): TGTGCCAGCAGCCTGGACAGGGGGGACGGCTACACCTTC. Using reference TRBV5-4 and TRBJ1-2 for the parts outside the CDR3, the full variable domain is ETGVTQSPTHLIKTRGQQVTLRCSSQSGHNTVSWYQQALGQGPQFIFQYYREEENGRGNFPPRFSGLQFPNYSSELNVNALELDDSALYLCASSLDRGDGYTFGSGTRLTVV.

This clone was detected once. The rearrangement joins TRBV11-3 to TRBJ2-1; 12 positions agree with TRBD2. Germline CDR1 and CDR2: SGHNT and YENEEA. J gave up 0 bases and V 5 bases, and 2 bases lay outside the gene matches. The CDR3 has 16 residues. CDR3 amino acids: CASSTLAGGSYNEQFF. CDR3 in DNA: TGTGCCAGCAGCACACTAGCGGGGGGCTCCTACAATGAGCAGTTCTTC. Complete variable domain (other parts from reference TRBV11-3 and TRBJ2-1): EAGVVQSPRYKIIEKKQPVAFWCNPISGHNTLYWYLQNLGQGPELLIRYENEEAVDDSQLPKDRFSAERLKGVDSTLKIQPAELGDSAVYLCASSTLAGGSYNEQFFGPGTRLTVL.

This clone turned up a few times. The genes are TRBV5-5 and TRBJ1-4; possibly TRBD1 for D (5 bases). Deletions cut 0 bases from V and 7 bases from J, with 16 bases between. The CDR3 covers 16 residues. CDR1 SGHKS and CDR2 YYEKEE come from the germline V gene (reference sequence). The CDR3 sequence is CASSLEAAGVREKLFF. The CDR3 DNA is TGTGCCAGCAGCTTGGAGGCGGCGGGGGTGCGTGAAAAACTGTTTTTT.

V and J are TRBV19 and TRBJ2-6, with TRBD1 matching over 8 bases. The CDR3 is 16 residues long. The ends lost 4 bases at V and 4 bases at J; junction bases unmatched: 6. CDR1 is LNHDA, CDR2 SQIVND, per germline (reference sequence). DNA for the CDR3: TGTGCCAGTAGTACAGGGGGCAAGTCGGGGGCCAACGTCCTGACTTTC. Its protein product is CASSTGGKSGANVLTF.

The rearrangement joins TRBV18 to TRBJ1-1; D not resolved. Deletions cut 2 bases from V and 9 bases from J, with 16 bases between. The CDR3 totals 14 residues. Germline V gene sequence: CDR1 KGHSH, CDR2 LQKENI. CDR3 nucleotide sequence: TGTGCCAGCTCACCAGAATCATTAGGGAGCCAAGCTTTCTTT. Protein product: CASSPESLGSQAFF.

The chain recombines TRBV21-1 with TRBJ2-1; TRBD1, the table's D call, was not compared with the DNA. TRBV21-1 is classified as a pseudogene. This CDR3 is built from 13 residues. For the CDR3, the DNA is TGTGCCAGCAGCAAGGAAGGGAACAGGGCGGGGTTCTTC. Translated, it gives CASSKEGNRAGFF.

This clone was seen more than once but under ten times. This sequence joins TRBV10-3 and TRBJ1-3, with 7 bases aligning to TRBD1. The junction had 6 bases not matched to a gene; V was cut back by 4 bases and J by 0 bases. The CDR3 totals 16 residues. Germline V gene data show CDR1 as ENHRY and CDR2 as SYGVKD. Here the CDR3 reads CAISAGRGDSGNTIYF. CDR3 DNA: TGTGCCATCAGTGCGGGCAGGGGGGACTCTGGAAACACCATATATTTT.

This clone was picked up one time. The chain links TRBV6-5 to TRBJ2-7; D might be TRBD1 (6 bases). The V end lost 6 bases, the J end lost 2 bases, and 8 bases lay between the germline ends. Germline V lookup: CDR1 MNHEY, CDR2 SVGAGI. There are 12 residues in the CDR3. CDR3 bases: TGTGCCAGCAGACAGGGTACCTACGAGCAGTACTTC. This gives the protein CASRQGTYEQYF.